Below, 13 T cell receptor beta chains from the same sample are listed, as sequenced in a study of beta chain features in type 1 diabetes. Of the isolated RNA, all was reverse transcribed, and so the sequenced material was expressed TCRB transcripts. Only in-frame clones appear in the TCRdb table, and some are missing; sequencing was by immunoSEQ multiplex PCR. Of around 250,000 clones listed, around 15% are singletons. No antigens are known for them. Study observations and caveats: Type 1 diabetes patients had TCRB CDR3s that were shorter (moderately but significantly so) in all four CD4+ subsets.

Sequenced: naive CD4+ T cells from blood. These receptors were taken from a man aged 25 to 45 with type 1 diabetes.

V is TRBV29-1 and J is TRBJ2-7, with 12 nucleotides matching TRBD2. Trimming cost V 7 bases and J 4 bases; bases outside gene matches: 5. There are 13 residues in the CDR3. CDR1 is SQVTM and CDR2 is ANQGSEA in the germline V gene. DNA for the CDR3: TGCAGCGGACTAGCGGGAGCAACATACGAGCAGTACTTC. Translating gives CSGLAGATYEQYF.

In its sample, this clone was seen a few times. The rearrangement joins TRBV4-3 to TRBJ2-7, with TRBD1 identical over 7 bases. Germline V gene sequence: CDR1 LGHNA, CDR2 YSLEER. The CDR3 has 15 amino acids. V dropped 1 base and J dropped 0; count of bases not matched to a gene: 3. CDR3 region: CASSQGQGSSYEQYF. The CDR3 DNA sequence: TGCGCCAGCAGCCAAGGACAGGGCAGCTCCTACGAGCAGTACTTC.

This chain uses TRBV30 with TRBJ1-5; D is possibly TRBD1 (5 bases). Germline CDR1 reads GTSNPN; CDR2 reads SVGIG (reference sequence). The CDR3 is 13 residues long. Trimming cost V 2 bases and J 4 bases, with 9 bases left between them. CDR3 protein: CAWSTGVNQPQHF. The CDR3 bases are TGTGCCTGGAGTACAGGTGTGAATCAGCCCCAGCATTTT.

The chain combines TRBV29-1 with TRBJ2-3; D remains unclear. The CDR3 spans 14 residues. Trimming stripped 0 bases from V and 3 bases from J, with 10 bases between. Germline lookup yields CDR1 SQVTM and CDR2 ANQGSEA. DNA for the CDR3: TGCAGCGTTGAAGATCGCGGCGCGACAGATACGCAGTATTTT. It translates to CSVEDRGATDTQYF.

A few counts support this clone. The rearrangement uses TRBV7-9 and TRBJ2-7; D is perhaps TRBD2 (5 bases). The CDR3 loop spans 14 amino acids. Trimming took 2 bases from V and 2 from J, leaving 10 bases between them. The germline V gene has CDR1 SEHNR and CDR2 FQNEAQ (reference sequence). The CDR3 nucleotides read TGTGCCAGCAGCTTAAGCGGAAAAACCTACGAGCAGTACTTC. It codes for CASSLSGKTYEQYF.

This rearrangement joins TRBV4-2 to TRBJ2-2; TRBD1 matches 7 bases. CDR3 size: 18 residues. With V trimmed by 4 bases and J by 2 bases, 13 bases remained unmatched. Germline CDR1 and CDR2: LGHNA and YNFKEQ. The CDR3 spells CASSPYHIGQANTGELFF. For the CDR3, the DNA is TGTGCCAGCAGCCCCTACCACATCGGACAGGCCAACACCGGGGAGCTGTTTTTT.

The chain links TRBV28 to TRBJ1-2; D unclear. V was trimmed by 2 bases and J by 5 bases, leaving 6 bases between them. The CDR3 contains 12 residues. CDR1 and CDR2 from the germline V gene are MDHEN and SYDVKM. The CDR3 loop reads CASSLDTYGYTF. The DNA of the CDR3 is TGTGCCAGCAGTTTAGATACATATGGCTACACCTTC.

V gene TRBV9 combines with J gene TRBJ2-7, with D perhaps TRBD2 (7 bases). Trimming pared 4 bases from V and 3 bases from J, leaving 17 bases between. The germline gives CDR1 SGDLS, CDR2 YYNGEE. This CDR3 spans 15 amino acids. The CDR3 protein is CASSLTAGANYEQYF. In nucleotides, the CDR3 is TGTGCCAGCAGCCTCACGGCGGGGGCCAACTACGAGCAGTACTTC.

This clone showed up just a few times. This sequence joins TRBV5-1 and TRBJ1-2; TRBD1 agrees at 10 bases. Trimming at V came to 4 bases and at J to 2 bases, leaving 11 bases not matched to a gene. CDR3 length: 17 residues. Germline loops: CDR1 SGHRS, CDR2 YFSETQ. The CDR3 bases are TGCGCCAGCAGCCGGTTGGCCGGGACAGGGGAGAACTATGGCTACACCTTC. Amino acid sequence: CASSRLAGTGENYGYTF.

This clone showed up just a few times. This chain joins TRBV30 and TRBJ2-3, with TRBD2 identical over 8 bases. This CDR3 is built from 18 residues. V lost 6 bases to trimming and J lost 2 bases; unmatched junction nucleotides: 19. The V gene's germline CDR1 is GTSNPN and CDR2 SVGIG (reference sequence). Here the CDR3 reads CACAGGTKYLDLTDTQYF. CDR3 sequence (DNA): TGTGCCTGCGCGGGGGGTACTAAGTATCTGGACCTCACAGATACGCAGTATTTT.

The chain employs TRBV6-5 and TRBJ2-3; TRBD2 agrees at 12 bases. The V gene's germline CDR1 is MNHEY and CDR2 SVGAGI. The CDR3 runs to 15 residues. Trimming at V came to 6 bases and at J to 4 bases, leaving 5 bases not matched to a gene. The CDR3 DNA is TGTGCCAGCAGCAGACTAGCGGGAGTGTCAGATACGCAGTATTTT. Translating it yields CASSRLAGVSDTQYF.

This clone occurred a few times. The CDR3 sequence: CSARDPRVHTF. In DNA form, the CDR3 reads TGCAGTGCTAGAGATCCTCGGGTGCACACCTTC. The J gene is TRBJ1-2, the V gene TRBV20-1, with no clear D. Trimming left V 0 bases short and J 12 bases short, with 11 bases between. CDR3 size: 11 residues. Germline values: CDR1 DFQATT, CDR2 SNEGSKA (reference sequence).

This chain links TRBV5-1 with TRBJ2-7, with D unclear. Trimming took 2 bases from V and 2 from J, leaving 11 bases between them. The V gene's germline CDR1 is SGHRS and CDR2 YFSETQ. This CDR3 contains 14 residues. CDR3 sequence reads: CASSLSSPTYEQYF. The CDR3 nucleotides read TGCGCCAGCAGCTTATCGAGTCCCACCTACGAGCAGTACTTC.